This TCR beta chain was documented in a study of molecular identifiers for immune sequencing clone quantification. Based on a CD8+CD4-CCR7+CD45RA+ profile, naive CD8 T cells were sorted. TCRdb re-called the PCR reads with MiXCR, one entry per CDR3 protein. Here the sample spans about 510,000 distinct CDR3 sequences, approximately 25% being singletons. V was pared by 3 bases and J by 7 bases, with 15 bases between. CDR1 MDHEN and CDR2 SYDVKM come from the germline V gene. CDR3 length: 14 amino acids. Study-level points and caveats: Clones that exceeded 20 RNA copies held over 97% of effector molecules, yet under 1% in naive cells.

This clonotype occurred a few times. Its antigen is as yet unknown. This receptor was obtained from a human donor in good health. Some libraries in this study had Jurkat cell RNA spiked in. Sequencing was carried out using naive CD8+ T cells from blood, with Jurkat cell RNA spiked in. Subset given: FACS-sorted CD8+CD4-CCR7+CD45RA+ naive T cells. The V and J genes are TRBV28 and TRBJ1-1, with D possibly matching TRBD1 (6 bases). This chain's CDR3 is CASSFRGTRREAFF. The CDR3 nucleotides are TGTGCCAGCAGTTTTCGGGGGACAAGGCGTGAAGCTTTCTTT.